This TCR beta chain came from a study of T cell changes during pregnancy in multiple sclerosis. Method: immunoSEQ multiplex PCR; TCRdb's copy keeps in-frame clones and lacks some. The sample contains 45,000 or so clones, 90% to 97% of which appear only once. This clone was counted once. Germline V gives CDR1 MNHEY, CDR2 SVGAGI. The V segment lost 7 bases and the J segment 3 bases; nucleotides outside the gene matches: 6. CDR3 length equals 14 residues. Sequenced here: peripheral blood, sampled in the second trimester of pregnancy. The rearrangement links TRBV6-5 to TRBJ2-3; 8 nucleotides line up with TRBD2. This sequence originates from a female donor with multiple sclerosis, enrolled in a pregnancy study. In DNA form, the CDR3 reads TGTGCCAGCACCTGGGGCGGGAGGACAGATACGCAGTATTTT. It translates to CASTWGGRTDTQYF.